Below are 23 T cell receptor beta chains sequenced from a single sample in a study of blood T cell repertoires in COVID-19. The data were produced by immunoSEQ multiplex PCR, yet TCRdb's version contains in-frame clones alone and is incomplete. In the table there are fewer than 700,000 clones, about 89% of which are singletons. Sequenced: peripheral blood. The receptor source for this set is a woman aged 50 to 60 with COVID-19, enrolled during active disease.

In this sample, this clone turned up once. The rearrangement joins TRBV15 to TRBJ2-3; no reliable D call. Germline loops: CDR1 LNHNV, CDR2 YYDKDF (reference sequence). The CDR3 is 12 amino acids. Trimming stripped 0 bases from V and 15 bases from J, with 13 bases between. In nucleotides, the CDR3 is TGTGCCACCAGCAGAGATCTACTTAATCACTATTTT. This codes for CATSRDLLNHYF.

The CDR3 DNA sequence: TGTGCCAGCAGTGAATGGGAGTTGACAGGGTGGAACACTGAAGCTTTCTTT. Its translation: CASSEWELTGWNTEAFF. This chain joins TRBV25-1 and TRBJ1-1; 7 nucleotides agree with TRBD1. The germline V gene has CDR1 MGHDK and CDR2 SYGVNS. The J segment lost 1 base and the V segment lost 1 base, leaving 9 bases of the junction unmatched. The CDR3 runs 17 residues.

The J gene is TRBJ2-3, the V gene TRBV29-1, with 10 nucleotides matching TRBD1. CDR3 length equals 15 residues. V shed 6 bases and J 4 bases; nucleotides not matched to a gene: 10. Germline values: CDR1 SQVTM, CDR2 ANQGSEA. CDR3 in amino acids: CSVLGGDRGPDTQYF. The CDR3 bases are TGCAGCGTCTTAGGGGGGGACAGGGGCCCAGATACGCAGTATTTT.

The chain combines TRBV5-4 with TRBJ1-6; no definite D call. Per the germline V gene, CDR1 is SGHNT and CDR2 is YYREEE (reference sequence). The CDR3 loop spans 16 amino acids. The V and J ends lost 4 bases and 5 bases respectively, with 16 bases between them. The CDR3 region is CASSRLAGGNNSPLHF. The CDR3 region has the DNA TGTGCCAGCAGCCGCCTGGCAGGTGGTAATAATTCACCCCTCCACTTT.

This chain joins TRBV27 and TRBJ1-1, with TRBD1 as a possible D gene (6 bases). The CDR3 consists of 15 residues. Deletions cut 7 bases from V and 1 base from J, with 16 bases between. Germline lookup yields CDR1 MNHEY and CDR2 SMNVEV (reference sequence). The CDR3 nucleotides are TGTGCCAGCAAAGGGACACCTAGAAGGAACACTGAAGCTTTCTTT. Encoded protein: CASKGTPRRNTEAFF.

The rearrangement uses TRBV3-1 (or the pseudogene TRBV3-2) and TRBJ2-3; TRBD1 agrees at 8 bases. V was pared by 0 bases and J by 6 bases, with 5 bases of the junction left unmatched. CDR1 is LGHDT and CDR2 is YNNKEL in the germline V gene (reference sequence). This CDR3 region has 15 residues. CDR3 sequence (DNA): TGTGCCAGCAGCCAAGAACAGGGGGGTGCGGATACGCAGTATTTT. Amino acid sequence: CASSQEQGGADTQYF.

The count of this clone is one. V is TRBV18 and J is TRBJ2-1; D is ambiguous. Germline V gene lookup returns CDR1 KGHSH and CDR2 LQKENI. Trimming cost V 3 bases and J 8 bases, with 8 bases left between them. The CDR3 is made up of 12 amino acids. The CDR3 bases are TGTGCCAGCTCACCGTCCCAGTATGAGCAGTTCTTC. Translating gives CASSPSQYEQFF.

The rearrangement joins TRBV5-5 to TRBJ2-3; 7 nucleotides agree with TRBD1. This CDR3 is 13 amino acids long. Germline V gene sequence: CDR1 SGHKS, CDR2 YYEKEE (reference sequence). Losses at the gene ends were 3 bases for V and 4 bases for J; bases not matched to a gene: 2. This chain's CDR3 is CASSSGTADTQYF. The CDR3 DNA sequence: TGTGCCAGCAGCTCCGGGACAGCAGATACGCAGTATTTT.

On this clone: This same CDR3 is encoded by further DNA sequences in the sample. The chain carries TRBV5-1 and TRBJ1-1; possibly TRBD1 for D (5 bases). Germline CDR1 reads SGHRS; CDR2 reads YFSETQ. Deletions cut 3 bases from V and 4 bases from J, with 10 bases between. The CDR3 extends over 13 amino acids. CDR3 sequence (DNA): TGCGCCAGCAGCTCCCAGGGTGGCACTGAAGCTTTCTTT. Encoded protein: CASSSQGGTEAFF. The variable domain in full, with the rest retrieved from reference TRBV5-1 and TRBJ1-1, is KAGVTQTPRYLIKTRGQQVTLSCSPISGHRSVSWYQQTPGQGLQFLFEYFSETQRNKGNFPGRFSGRQFSNSRSEMNVSTLELGDSALYLCASSSQGGTEAFFGQGTRLTVV.

The genes are TRBV4-1 and TRBJ2-3; 10 nucleotides line up with TRBD2. The CDR3 loop spans 16 amino acids. Germline V lookup: CDR1 MGHRA, CDR2 YSYEKL. Unmatched junction bases numbered 3, after V lost 0 bases and J lost 3 bases. The DNA for the CDR3 is TGCGCCAGCAGCCAAGAAGGACTAGCGGAGACAGATACGCAGTATTTT. Protein sequence: CASSQEGLAETDTQYF.

For this clone: Distinct nucleotide sequences in the sample also encode this CDR3. The rearrangement links TRBV18 to TRBJ1-1, with unresolved D. The V gene's germline CDR1 is KGHSH and CDR2 LQKENI. V was clipped by 3 bases and J by 1 base, with 6 bases between them. The CDR3 runs to 13 residues. Here the CDR3 DNA reads TGTGCCAGCTCACCTAGCGGGAACACTGAAGCTTTCTTT. Translation gives CASSPSGNTEAFF.

This chain connects TRBV3-1 (or the pseudogene TRBV3-2) to TRBJ2-2; 8 nucleotides match TRBD1. Trimming removed 1 base from V and 5 bases from J; junction bases left unmatched: 6. The CDR3 loop spans 16 amino acids. CDR1 is LGHDT, CDR2 YNNKEL, per germline (reference sequence). This chain's CDR3 is CASSQGTGFRTGELFF. The CDR3 DNA reads TGTGCCAGCAGCCAAGGGACAGGGTTTAGGACCGGGGAGCTGTTTTTT.

This rearrangement joins TRBV20-1 to TRBJ1-1; D unclear. CDR3 length: 14 amino acids. Trimming removed 3 bases at V and 0 bases at J, with 11 bases between. From germline, CDR1 is DFQATT and CDR2 SNEGSKA (reference sequence). For the CDR3, the DNA is TGCAGTGCTAGTTTTCTGGCAGTGAACACTGAAGCTTTCTTT. It yields the protein CSASFLAVNTEAFF.

CDR3 in DNA: TGCGCCAGCAGCTTTAGCGGGGCAGCCGGGACCCAGTACTTC. This encodes CASSFSGAAGTQYF. The chain links TRBV5-1 to TRBJ2-5, with TRBD2 matching over 8 bases. Germline-derived CDR1 and CDR2 are SGHRS and YFSETQ. The V and J ends lost 2 bases and 7 bases, in that order; junction bases with no gene match: 7. The CDR3 length is 14 residues.

This clone turned up a few times. V gene TRBV11-2 combines with J gene TRBJ1-3; D is undetermined. Germline V gives CDR1 SGHAT, CDR2 FQNNGV. Trimming removed 2 bases from V and 2 bases from J, with 10 bases in between. This CDR3 comprises 15 residues. In nucleotides, the CDR3 is TGTGCCAGCAGCTTAACGTCTACCCCTGGAAACACCATATATTTT. Translating it yields CASSLTSTPGNTIYF.

This clone came up a few times. Compared with germline, one end of the junction differs, possibly owing to a read error. The chain employs TRBV30 and TRBJ1-2; the D gene is possibly TRBD1 (5 bases). CDR1 GTSNPN and CDR2 SVGIG come from the germline V gene (reference sequence). The CDR3 is 13 amino acids. CDR3 sequence: CAWSLERDSSFSF. Here the CDR3 DNA reads TGTGCCTGGAGTCTGGAAAGAGACAGCTCCTTCTCCTTC.

Only a few counts were recorded for this clone. This chain uses TRBV11-2 with TRBJ1-2, with 10 bases aligning to TRBD1. J was trimmed by 7 bases and V by 6 bases; bases with no gene match: 11. This CDR3 region has 15 residues. In germline, CDR1 is SGHAT, CDR2 FQNNGV. CDR3 sequence reads: CASRKGTGVLSGYTF. The CDR3 DNA reads as TGTGCCAGCAGAAAAGGGACAGGGGTTTTGTCTGGCTACACCTTC.

For this clone: This specimen includes other DNA sequences encoding the same CDR3. This rearrangement joins TRBV18 to TRBJ2-7; D may be TRBD1 (6 bases). The CDR3 totals 14 residues. Trimming took 2 bases from V and 3 from J, leaving 11 bases between them. Germline V gives CDR1 KGHSH, CDR2 LQKENI. The CDR3 DNA reads as TGTGCCAGCTCACCAGGGCAGGGGAGCTACGAGCAGTACTTC. Translating gives CASSPGQGSYEQYF.

This clone occurred once. The same CDR3 is also encoded by other DNA sequences in this sample. V is TRBV3-1 (or the pseudogene TRBV3-2) and J is TRBJ1-1, with unresolved D. CDR3 length: 14 residues. Germline V lookup: CDR1 LGHDT, CDR2 YNNKEL (reference sequence). The V gene lost 0 bases and the J gene lost 1 base, with 6 bases spanning the gap. DNA for the CDR3: TGTGCCAGCAGCCAAGATCGGGGGAACACTGAAGCTTTCTTT. Residues: CASSQDRGNTEAFF.

The rearrangement uses TRBV6-1 and TRBJ1-2, with D uncertain. V was clipped by 3 bases and J by 2 bases, with 10 bases between them. Germline CDR1 is MNHNS and CDR2 is SASEGT. The CDR3 runs to 14 residues. The CDR3 sequence: CASSDWARNYGYTF. CDR3 bases: TGTGCCAGCAGTGATTGGGCACGAAACTATGGCTACACCTTC.

J is TRBJ1-3 and V is TRBV6-5; D is perhaps TRBD1 (5 bases). Trimming left V 6 bases short and J 0 bases short, with 12 bases between. The CDR3 covers 15 residues. Germline V lookup: CDR1 MNHEY, CDR2 SVGAGI. The CDR3 protein is CASREAGGSGNTIYF. The CDR3 DNA reads as TGTGCCAGCAGGGAGGCGGGGGGCTCTGGAAACACCATATATTTT.

The chain combines TRBV19 with TRBJ2-6; 7 nucleotides align to TRBD1. From germline, CDR1 is LNHDA and CDR2 SQIVND (reference sequence). The CDR3 has 16 amino acids. With 7 bases clipped from V and 0 bases from J, the junction kept 6 bases outside the gene matches. The DNA for the CDR3 is TGTGCCAGTAAAGGTGGGACAGTCTCTGGGGCCAACGTCCTGACTTTC. This gives the protein CASKGGTVSGANVLTF.

The chain carries TRBV5-1 and TRBJ2-7; maybe TRBD1 (6 bases). The V end lost 2 bases, the J end lost 5 bases, and 17 bases lay between the germline ends. The germline CDR1 and CDR2 sequences are SGHRS and YFSETQ. The CDR3 contains 15 residues. The CDR3 DNA sequence: TGCGCCAGCAGCTTTCCCCGGGACACGGCAAACGAGCAGTACTTC. Its translation is CASSFPRDTANEQYF.